This T cell receptor (beta chain) was documented in a study of blood T cell repertoires in COVID-19 (dated by TCRdb to 2020 to 2022). About the full investigation: Samples from collaborators originated in the United States, Italy and Spain and spanned both the acute and convalescent phases of COVID-19. Samples were obtained from the ongoing ImmuneRACE study (first 160 participants) and from over 1,000 subjects provided by 6 global collaborators. The prospective study material was composed of cDNA or gDNA derived from T cells, B-cell-depleted T cells, or PBMCs. Nearly every sample came with metadata listing a de-identified subject ID, COVID-19 status, age in years and sex. Deeply sampled blood TCRbeta repertoires from subjects exposed to, actively infected with, or recovered from COVID-19 were included in the dataset. Where available, HLA class I and class II types were taken from metadata supplied by the sample provider and were not determined by assay-based typing. The repertoires were made available in a free public database intended to serve as a resource for research on the immune response to SARS-CoV-2.

In the prospective study, participants were about 18 to 95 years old, resided in under 30 geographic areas of the United States, and were enrolled through a virtual design. To assign participants to cohorts, the prospective study relied on clinical history that participants themselves reported in a screening survey and a study questionnaire. In the prospective study, whole blood, serum and a nasopharyngeal or oropharyngeal swab were collected from each participant by mobile phlebotomists. Over a roughly 2-month period, participants in the prospective study had the option of providing additional blood draws and questionnaires. Prospective study blood samples were shipped either frozen or at room temperature before DNA extraction. This clone turned up a few times. The specificity of this receptor is unknown. Per-base quality was not reported, and no clone a single base away is much larger than it.

TCRbeta CDR3 regions were amplified from genomic DNA by means of the immunoSEQ Assay, a bias-controlled multiplex PCR. In the source study's methods: Within the assay, amplification of reference gene primers was used to estimate how many nucleated cells each sample contained. To quantify the absolute abundance of each unique TCRbeta CDR3 rearrangement, sequence reads were collapsed and filtered. Productive Simpson clonality was computed per sample as the square root of Simpson's diversity index over productive rearrangements. Here the immuneACCESS table is served through TCRdb, limited to in-frame sequences with V and J called. Missing clones are a known gap in these copies; in checked studies unresolved V genes cover under half, and the rest lacks a known reason. V and J calls and clone size are as listed in that table; D and trimming were resolved from the DNA. This sample gives about 220,000 clones in total; 88% of them show up just once. 2% to 2.5% of the sample rests with the top ten.

Broader findings and caveats from the paper: The quantity of clinical and demographic metadata differed by source and by participant and was supplied without curation.

From cysteine to phenylalanine, the CDR3 is 17 amino acids long. The retained sequence is limited to the CDR3, 51 bases, with the frame set at the first base. The clonotype was recovered from a woman aged 35 to 49 with acute COVID-19. The sequenced sample was PBMCs or T cells enriched from blood (not recorded which). The chain employs TRBV21-1 and TRBJ2-2; TRBD1 was called by the table and not checked on the DNA. TRBV21-1 is given as a pseudogene. The CDR3 is CASSKVGRGGDTGELFF. At the DNA level, the sequence is TGTGCCAGCAGCAAAGTGGGTCGAGGGGGTGATACCGGGGAGCTGTTTTTT.